Shown below are 4 T cell receptor beta chains from a single sample sequenced in a study of blood T cell repertoires in COVID-19. Method: immunoSEQ multiplex PCR; TCRdb's copy keeps in-frame clones and lacks some. The table has about 200,000 clones, roughly 85% seen once. Sequenced sample: PBMCs or T cells enriched from blood (not recorded which). The receptors were sampled from a man in his forties or fifties who had recovered from COVID-19.

V usage is TRBV4-2 and J usage is TRBJ2-7, with 9 bases matching TRBD1. The CDR3 contains 13 residues. CDR1 LGHNA and CDR2 YNFKEQ come from the germline V gene. J was trimmed by 5 bases and V by 7 bases; bases with no gene match: 6. The CDR3 is CASTLTGGDEQYF. The CDR3 DNA reads TGTGCCAGCACCCTTACAGGGGGCGACGAGCAGTACTTC.

The chain combines TRBV10-3 with TRBJ1-6; a weak D match, TRBD1 (5 bases). Germline assignment: CDR1 ENHRY and CDR2 SYGVKD. This CDR3 has 14 amino acids. Trimming removed 5 bases at V and 7 bases at J, with 12 bases between. Here the CDR3 DNA reads TGTGCCATCAGTCTGACAGATCGAAATTCACCCCTCCACTTT. Translated: CAISLTDRNSPLHF.

The V and J genes are TRBV29-1 and TRBJ1-2; tentative D call: TRBD1 (5 bases). The CDR3 is 13 amino acids. Looked up from germline, CDR1 is SQVTM and CDR2 is ANQGSEA. V shed 6 bases and J shed 4 bases, with 15 bases lying between them. In DNA form, the CDR3 reads TGCAGCGTGACGGGGGGTAGGGGCTATGGCTACACCTTC. Amino acids: CSVTGGRGYGYTF.

The CDR3, as DNA: TGTGCCAGTAGTAGACAGGCATTAAATGAAAAACTGTTTTTT. Translated: CASSRQALNEKLFF. This chain connects TRBV19 to TRBJ1-4, with a weak D call TRBD1 (6 bases). Per germline, CDR1 LNHDA and CDR2 SQIVND (reference sequence). V dropped 4 bases and J dropped 5 bases, with 11 bases sitting between them. The CDR3 covers 14 residues.